This T cell receptor (beta chain) appears in the sequencing data of a study of shared clonotypes between healthy human individuals. Nashville, Tennessee was home to all donors, who were Caucasian adults. CDR3 length equals 16 residues. The germline CDR1 and CDR2 sequences are SGDLS and YYNGEE. V lost 0 bases and J lost 0; bases outside the gene matches: 5. Clones were read by immunoSEQ multiplex PCR, and TCRdb kept only the in-frame ones, dropping some. Of some 2.4 million clones listed, 80% to 95% are singletons. The sequencing input was naive CD4+ T cells from PBMCs. Subset of the sample: CD45RA+ positively selected. This TCR derives from a man aged 18-30 years in good health. Some clones in this sample may be carry-over from other donors' samples. J is TRBJ2-7 and V is TRBV9; TRBD2 aligns across 8 bases. The CDR3: CASSVGASGYSYEQYF. The CDR3 DNA sequence: TGTGCCAGCAGCGTAGGGGCTAGCGGGTACTCCTACGAGCAGTACTTC.